The 24 T cell receptor beta chains given below trace back to one sample, sequenced in a study of control samples from healthy donors and cancer patients. The assay was immunoSEQ multiplex PCR, and TCRdb's table has in-frame clones only and misses some. This table holds under 150,000 clones, around 87% found once. Sequenced: blood. Receptor source: a middle-aged man in good health.

The V call is TRBV9, the J call TRBJ2-1; D unclear. This CDR3 region has 12 residues. Germline CDR1 is SGDLS and CDR2 is YYNGEE. Trimming removed 0 bases from V and 6 bases from J, with 4 bases in between. The DNA for the CDR3 is TGTGCCAGCAGCGTAGGGGTCAATGAGCAGTTCTTC. Residues: CASSVGVNEQFF. Variable domain in full (rest from reference TRBV9 and TRBJ2-1): DSGVTQTPKHLITATGQRVTLRCSPRSGDLSVYWYQQSLDQGLQFLIQYYNGEERAKGNILERFSAQQFPDLHSELNLSSLELGDSALYFCASSVGVNEQFFGPGTRLTVL.

This sequence joins TRBV7-6 and TRBJ1-6; D perhaps matches TRBD1 (5 bases). V was shortened by 6 bases and J by 5 bases, with 14 bases between the two germline ends. This CDR3 region has 15 residues. CDR1 is SGHVS and CDR2 is FNYEAQ in the germline V gene. CDR3 in DNA: TGTGCCAGCAGTCTAGAGACAGCCGATAATTCACCCCTCCACTTT. It is translated as CASSLETADNSPLHF. Variable domain in full (rest from reference TRBV7-6 and TRBJ1-6): GAGVSQSPRYKVTKRGQDVALRCDPISGHVSLYWYRQALGQGPEFLTYFNYEAQQDKSGLPNDRFSAERPEGSISTLTIQRTEQRDSAMYRCASSLETADNSPLHFGNGTRLTVT.

The chain employs TRBV21-1 and TRBJ1-6; the table's D call, TRBD1, was not checked against the DNA. TRBV21-1 is marked as a pseudogene. The CDR3 is 19 amino acids. The CDR3 spells CASSKAPSRRQGYNSPLHF. The DNA of the CDR3 is TGTGCCAGCAGCAAAGCACCTTCCCGCCGACAGGGCTATAATTCACCCCTCCACTTT.

This clone was recorded only once. The chain is built from TRBV6-5 and TRBJ2-5, with 7 positions matching TRBD1. Germline V CDR1 and CDR2: MNHEY, SVGAGI. The CDR3 contains 15 residues. Trimming took 4 bases from V and 5 from J; bases not matched to a gene: 10. The CDR3 DNA is TGTGCCAGCAGTTCGCTGCGACAGGGAAAGGAGACCCAGTACTTC. This encodes CASSSLRQGKETQYF.

The chain joins TRBV27 to TRBJ1-1; the match to TRBD1 covers 8 bases. J gave up 4 bases and V 5 bases, and 12 bases lay outside the gene matches. The CDR3 contains 16 residues. Germline V gene data show CDR1 as MNHEY and CDR2 as SMNVEV (reference sequence). CDR3 DNA sequence: TGTGCCAGCAGTCCCGGGACAGGCCAATGGGGCACTGAAGCTTTCTTT. Its translation: CASSPGTGQWGTEAFF.

The V call is TRBV5-1, the J call TRBJ2-3; maybe TRBD1 (6 bases). This CDR3 region has 17 residues. V gave up 0 bases and J gave up 2 bases, with 16 bases separating them. Germline CDR1 is SGHRS and CDR2 is YFSETQ. CDR3 sequence: CASSLGPSGTTTDTQYF. For the CDR3, the DNA is TGCGCCAGCAGCTTGGGGCCATCTGGGACAACCACAGATACGCAGTATTTT.

This chain connects TRBV24-1 to TRBJ1-1; tentative D call: TRBD1 (5 bases). V lost 9 bases and J lost 1, with 8 bases in between. Germline V gives CDR1 KGHDR, CDR2 SFDVKD. The CDR3 length is 12 residues. The CDR3 DNA sequence: TGTGCCACCGGGGGGGGGAACACTGAAGCTTTCTTT. Encoded protein: CATGGGNTEAFF.

This rearrangement joins TRBV7-2 to TRBJ1-5; D is undetermined. The length of the CDR3 is 14 residues. The V gene lost 2 bases and the J gene lost 6 bases, with 11 bases spanning the gap. Germline loops: CDR1 SGHTA, CDR2 FQGNSA. The CDR3 loop reads CASSLKGRAQPQHF. DNA of the CDR3: TGTGCCAGCAGCTTAAAGGGCCGGGCTCAGCCCCAGCATTTT.

The chain is built from TRBV7-2 and TRBJ1-2; D call uncertain. This CDR3 has 12 residues. The germline V and J ends were trimmed by 5 bases and 4 bases, with 8 bases remaining between them. The germline CDR1 and CDR2 sequences are SGHTA and FQGNSA. CDR3 sequence reads: CASSRPGYGYTF. The CDR3 bases are TGTGCCAGCAGCCGCCCGGGCTATGGCTACACCTTC.

V is TRBV2 and J is TRBJ1-1, with D maybe TRBD1 (5 bases). CDR1 SNHLY and CDR2 FYNNEI come from the germline V gene. Trimming took off 7 bases at V and 3 bases at J, with 15 bases between the two ends. The CDR3 spans 14 residues. CDR3 sequence: CASMRQRSHTEAFF. The DNA for the CDR3 is TGTGCCAGCATGCGACAGCGAAGCCACACTGAAGCTTTCTTT.

This clone was seen a handful of times. The CDR3 protein is CSVNRDGYTF. The CDR3 DNA reads as TGCAGCGTAAATAGGGATGGCTACACCTTC. The chain has TRBV29-1 and TRBJ1-2; D unclear. The V gene's germline CDR1 is SQVTM and CDR2 ANQGSEA. The CDR3 is 10 residues long. Between the trimmed V and J ends, which lost 6 bases and 6 bases, there was a span of 8 bases.

The rearrangement joins TRBV19 to TRBJ2-3; TRBD2 agrees at 11 bases. The CDR3 has 14 amino acids. V was pared by 7 bases and J by 2 bases, with 2 bases of the junction left unmatched. The germline V gene encodes CDR1 LNHDA and CDR2 SQIVND (reference sequence). The CDR3: CASKTSGNTDTQYF. The CDR3 DNA reads TGTGCCAGTAAGACTAGCGGGAACACAGATACGCAGTATTTT.

This chain uses TRBV6-2 or TRBV6-3 with TRBJ1-5; D call uncertain. Germline V CDR1 and CDR2: MNHEY, SVGEGT. The CDR3 extends over 17 amino acids. The ends were cut back, 4 bases at V and 2 bases at J, with 18 bases in the middle. This CDR3 is CASSSRLAGLGNQPQHF. CDR3 nucleotide sequence: TGTGCCAGCAGTTCCCGGTTGGCGGGCCTCGGCAATCAGCCCCAGCATTTT.

This chain links TRBV6-5 with TRBJ2-1; 7 bases agree with TRBD1. The CDR3 runs to 13 residues. The V and J ends lost 6 bases and 8 bases, in that order; junction bases with no gene match: 7. CDR1 and CDR2 (germline): MNHEY, SVGAGI. For the CDR3, the DNA is TGTGCCAGCAGGGGGGCAGGGGGAGATGAGCAGTTCTTC. Amino acids: CASRGAGGDEQFF.

Remarks on this clone: The sample holds other DNA sequences that translate to the same CDR3. This sequence joins TRBV27 and TRBJ2-1, with D perhaps matching TRBD2 (7 bases). Germline CDR1 reads MNHEY; CDR2 reads SMNVEV (reference sequence). The CDR3 contains 14 residues. Trimming pared 6 bases from V and 0 bases from J, leaving 9 bases between. The CDR3 DNA is TGTGCCAGCAGGGGGGGGGCCTCCTACAATGAGCAGTTCTTC. Protein: CASRGGASYNEQFF.

The chain couples TRBV24-1 to TRBJ2-3; 9 bases are a match to TRBD1. From germline, CDR1 is KGHDR and CDR2 SFDVKD. This CDR3 has 16 residues. V dropped 3 bases and J dropped 0; count of bases not matched to a gene: 3. The CDR3 DNA is TGTGCCACCAGTGATATCGGACAGGGGAGCACAGATACGCAGTATTTT. It codes for CATSDIGQGSTDTQYF.

This chain links TRBV4-1 with TRBJ1-2, with TRBD1 matching over 7 bases. This CDR3 is 15 amino acids long. Unmatched junction bases numbered 8, after V lost 3 bases and J lost 4 bases. Germline V CDR1 and CDR2: MGHRA, YSYEKL. Here the CDR3 DNA reads TGCGCCAGCAGCCAGGACGAGGGGGCCGGCTATGGCTACACCTTC. Amino acid sequence: CASSQDEGAGYGYTF.

The chain recombines TRBV6-5 with TRBJ2-7; a weak D match, TRBD2 (6 bases). V gave up 2 bases and J gave up 1 base, with 12 bases separating them. This CDR3 is built from 15 residues. Germline V gene sequence: CDR1 MNHEY, CDR2 SVGAGI. The CDR3 nucleotides read TGTGCCAGCAGTTACGATGGGACTGGTTCCTACGAGCAGTACTTC. Its translation: CASSYDGTGSYEQYF.

With respect to this clone: Compared with germline, one end of the junction differs, possibly owing to a read error. The J gene is TRBJ1-2, the V gene TRBV25-1; D is uncertain. This CDR3 comprises 13 residues. Germline assignment: CDR1 MGHDK and CDR2 SYGVNS. CDR3 DNA sequence: TGTGCCGGCAGACCGACACTCAACTATGGCTACACCTTC. Amino acid sequence: CAGRPTLNYGYTF.

The chain employs TRBV9 and TRBJ2-1; D is possibly TRBD1 (7 bases). The germline V gene encodes CDR1 SGDLS and CDR2 YYNGEE. V lost 0 bases and J lost 6, with 10 bases in between. The CDR3 loop spans 14 amino acids. The CDR3, as DNA: TGTGCCAGCAGCGTAGGGAGGGGGCCCAATGAGCAGTTCTTC. Its translation: CASSVGRGPNEQFF.

The V and J genes are TRBV11-3 and TRBJ2-2, with D uncertain. V was clipped by 5 bases and J by 3 bases, with 10 bases between them. Looked up from germline, CDR1 is SGHNT and CDR2 is YENEEA. The length of the CDR3 is 14 residues. In nucleotides, the CDR3 is TGTGCCAGCAGCAGTAGCCAGTACACCGGGGAGCTGTTTTTT. Its protein is CASSSSQYTGELFF.

This clone was counted a few times. The chain recombines TRBV11-3 with TRBJ2-5; 8 bases map to TRBD1. V was clipped by 5 bases and J by 4 bases; unmatched bases: 9. CDR1 and CDR2 (germline): SGHNT, YENEEA. There are 15 residues in the CDR3. DNA of the CDR3: TGTGCCAGCAGCGTCGGGGCTCAGGGGGCAGAGACCCAGTACTTC. This translates into CASSVGAQGAETQYF.

The rearrangement joins TRBV7-9 to TRBJ2-7; D is uncertain. V lost 1 base and J 6 bases, leaving 13 bases between the germline ends. The germline V gene has CDR1 SEHNR and CDR2 FQNEAQ (reference sequence). CDR3 length: 14 amino acids. The CDR3 here is CASSLGTANVEQYF. The DNA for the CDR3 is TGTGCCAGCAGCTTAGGGACGGCCAACGTCGAGCAGTACTTC.

The chain uses TRBV9 and TRBJ2-3; TRBD1 matches 8 bases. The CDR3 is 17 residues long. CDR1 is SGDLS and CDR2 is YYNGEE in the germline V gene. After removal of 0 bases from V and 1 base from J, the junction contained 7 bases not matched to a gene. This chain's CDR3 is CASSVAPRTGRTDTQYF. CDR3 DNA: TGTGCCAGCAGCGTAGCCCCCCGGACAGGGCGCACAGATACGCAGTATTTT.